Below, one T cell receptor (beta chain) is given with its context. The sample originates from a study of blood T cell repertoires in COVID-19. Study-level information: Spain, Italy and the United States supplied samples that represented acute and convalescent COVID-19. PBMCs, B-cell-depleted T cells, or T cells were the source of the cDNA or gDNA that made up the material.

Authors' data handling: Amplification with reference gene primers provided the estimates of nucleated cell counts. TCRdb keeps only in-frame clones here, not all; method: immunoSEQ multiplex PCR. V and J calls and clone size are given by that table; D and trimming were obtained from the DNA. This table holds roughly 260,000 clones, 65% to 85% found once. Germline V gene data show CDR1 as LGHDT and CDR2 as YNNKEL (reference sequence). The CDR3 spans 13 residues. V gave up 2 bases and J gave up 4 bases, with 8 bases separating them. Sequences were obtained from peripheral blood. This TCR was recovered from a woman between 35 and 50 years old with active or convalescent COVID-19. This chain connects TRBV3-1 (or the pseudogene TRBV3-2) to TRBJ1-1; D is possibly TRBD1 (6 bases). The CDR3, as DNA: TGTGCCAGCAGCCAAATGGACAGCACTGAAGCTTTCTTT. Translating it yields CASSQMDSTEAFF.